This is a list of T cell receptor beta chains from one sample in a study of ipilimumab plus nivolumab after autologous stem cell transplantation. Clones were sequenced by immunoSEQ multiplex PCR, and TCRdb holds only the in-frame ones, with some missing. The repertoire consists of a few thousand clones, with approximately 93% occurring once and the leading ten covering 1.5% to 2%. The specimen comprised PBMCs, sampled in a trial of ipilimumab plus nivolumab as post-transplant consolidation. All receptors come from a male donor with primary mediastinal lymphoma. The CDR3 runs from the conserved cysteine through the conserved F or W. Each record gives: J gene, V gene, D gene, clone size, CDR3 protein, CDR3 DNA. The D gene is left open where the match is weak. Not every row has a clone size; where given, it reads once, few, many or a size class.

TRBJ2-7 | TRBV5-4 | TRBD2 | . | CASSLGLAVVYEQYF | TGTGCCAGCAGCTTGGGGCTAGCGGTCGTCTACGAGCAGTACTTC
TRBJ2-2 | TRBV2 | . | . | CASSYVTRSGTGELFF | TGTGCCAGCAGTTACGTGACTAGGTCGGGCACCGGGGAGCTGTTTTTT
TRBJ1-2 | TRBV11-2 | . | few | CASSSWDTESYGYTF | TGTGCCAGCAGCTCCTGGGACACGGAATCCTATGGCTACACCTTC
TRBJ1-6 | TRBV10-3 | TRBD1 | . | CAITGDRGPDSPLHF | TGTGCCATCACAGGGGACAGGGGGCCCGATTCACCCCTCCACTTT
TRBJ2-5 | TRBV9 | . | . | CATGTIQETQYF | TGTGCCACCGGGACAATCCAAGAGACCCAGTACTTC
TRBJ1-1 | TRBV18 | . | once | CASSLRGEGTEAFF | TGTGCCAGCTCTCTCAGGGGTGAGGGCACTGAAGCTTTCTTT
TRBJ2-6 | TRBV7-8 | TRBD2 | . | CASSPLAGAVSGANVLTF | TGTGCCAGCAGCCCACTAGCGGGAGCTGTCTCTGGGGCCAACGTCCTGACTTTC
TRBJ2-7 | TRBV28 | . | . | CASSFPRLGGLEQYF | TGTGCCAGCAGTTTTCCCCGGCTAGGGGGTTTGGAGCAGTACTTC
TRBJ1-1 | TRBV6-5 | . | . | CASSRNTEAFF | TGTGCCAGCAGTCGGAACACTGAAGCTTTCTTT
TRBJ2-7 | TRBV28 | . | . | CASSPAGHLYDTYEQYF | TGTGCCAGCAGTCCCGCCGGACACCTTTACGATACCTACGAGCAGTACTTC
TRBJ1-1 | TRBV27 | TRBD1 | . | CASRKTGVNTEAFF | TGTGCCAGCAGGAAGACAGGGGTGAACACTGAAGCTTTCTTT
TRBJ1-6 | TRBV27 | . | . | CASSLGQRGNSPLHF | TGTGCCAGCAGTTTGGGTCAAAGGGGAAATTCACCCCTCCACTTT
TRBJ2-4 | TRBV7-8 | . | few | CASSARSRLAKNIQYF | TGTGCCAGCAGCGCACGGTCCCGGCTAGCCAAAAACATTCAGTACTTC
TRBJ1-2 | TRBV10-2 | TRBD1 | . | CASSEPEGDSLSYTF | TGCGCCAGCAGTGAGCCGGAGGGGGACAGTTTGAGCTACACCTTC
TRBJ1-1 | TRBV7-2 | TRBD1 | few | CASSTQGGGNTEAFF | TGTGCCAGCAGCACCCAGGGGGGAGGGAACACTGAAGCTTTCTTT
TRBJ2-2 | TRBV28 | . | once | CASRGPNTGELFF | TGTGCCAGCAGAGGGCCCAACACCGGGGAGCTGTTTTTT
TRBJ2-1 | TRBV4-1 | TRBD2 | . | CASSLNSGGAYNEQFF | TGCGCCAGCAGCCTTAACAGCGGGGGGGCCTACAATGAGCAGTTCTTC
TRBJ2-1 | TRBV18 | . | . | CASSPTGDLAGGTYNEQFF | TGTGCCAGCTCACCAACAGGGGACTTGGCGGGAGGAACCTACAATGAGCAGTTCTTC
TRBJ1-5 | TRBV19 | TRBD1 | few | CASSITTGGSNNQPQHF | TGTGCCAGTAGTATCACCACAGGGGGTTCTAACAATCAGCCCCAGCATTTT
TRBJ2-1 | TRBV9 | TRBD1 | . | CASSQEGTGAYNEQFF | TGTGCCAGCAGCCAAGAGGGGACAGGGGCCTACAATGAGCAGTTCTTC
TRBJ2-5 | TRBV5-4 | TRBD1 | . | CASSLVTGVILETQYF | TGTGCCAGCAGCTTGGTGACAGGGGTTATCTTGGAGACCCAGTACTTC
TRBJ2-5 | TRBV19 | TRBD1 | . | CASSIMGTGRETQYF | TGTGCCAGTAGTATAATGGGGACAGGGAGAGAGACCCAGTACTTC
TRBJ2-6 | TRBV12-1 | . | . | CASSYGYIGQSRANVLTF | TGTGCCAGCAGCTACGGGTATATAGGACAAAGTCGGGCCAACGTCCTGACTTTC